The present T cell receptor beta chain was sequenced within a study of sequential checkpoint blockade in melanoma (dated by TCRdb to between 2018 and 2021). About the full investigation: Using 1:1 randomization, the trial assigned patients either to first-line nivolumab followed by ipilimumab (arm A) or to ipilimumab followed by nivolumab (arm B). Maintenance nivolumab came after both trial sequences. DNA from 75 to 95 pretreatment melanoma tumor samples was subjected to TCRbeta immunosequencing. Twenty-two patients had matched tumor biopsies taken before treatment and at week 13, after single-agent nivolumab (arm A) or ipilimumab (arm B). In about 80% of the matched pre- and post-treatment tumor biopsy pairs, both biopsies came from the same lesion.

On this clone itself: The clone's antigen remains unknown. Per-base qualities were not stored, and no clone one base away is much larger.

From a lookup of the germline V gene, CDR1 and CDR2 are SGHNT and YENEEA. V has 3 bases trimmed and J has 6 bases trimmed; junction bases matching no gene number 7. From the cysteine through the phenylalanine, the CDR3 covers 14 amino acids. Just CDR3 DNA is preserved here, 42 bases in frame from base 1. The immunoSEQ Assay was used to immunosequence TCRbeta CDR3 regions from genomic DNA. Prior to high-throughput sequencing, genomic DNA was amplified by bias-controlled multiplex PCR. Per the original workflow: To quantify the absolute abundance of each unique TCRbeta CDR3 region, the sequences were collapsed and filtered. Clonality, defined as 1 minus Pielou's evenness, was calculated using only productive rearrangements. To compute tumor T-cell fraction, TCRbeta template counts were normalized to usable DNA, with usable DNA estimated from several housekeeping genes. A previously published method was used to identify clones with significantly greater frequencies in on-treatment samples than in baseline samples. TCRdb holds this immuneACCESS table with in-frame rearrangements only. Some clones are missing; in checked studies, unresolved V genes explain under half, and the rest has no known cause. V, J and clone size reflect that table, while D and trimming were determined from the DNA. For this sample there are around 8,800 clones; 20% to 30% appear just once. Less than 20% of the sample lies in the top ten.

The paper as a whole reports these results and caveats: The model for predicting response that combines TCR metrics with mutation burden needs to be validated in larger, independent patient cohorts. Among patients in the nivolumab-first arm (arm A), tumor TIL clonality before treatment was associated with response (P = .04). PD-L1 staining and CD8+ T-cell counts correlated with tumor T-cell fraction and clonality, whereas mutational load did not. Within-arm analyses of tumor T-cell fraction were limited by small sample sizes and reduced statistical power. Patients with increases in tumor T-cell fraction and clonality by week 13 were approximately 30 times more likely to achieve clinical benefit.

The sample's treatment or condition label is to be understood as: randomized to nivolumab then ipilimumab (arm A) or the reverse (arm B). None of the trial patients had been given prior DNA-damaging chemotherapy. Samples came from patients with melanoma in CheckMate 064, a randomized, open-label phase II trial of sequential checkpoint blockade. Tumor TCR sequencing used genomic DNA from formalin-fixed paraffin-embedded (FFPE) tissue samples. The chain links TRBV11-3 with TRBJ2-7, with 8 bases in between that match TRBD1. The sample consisted of tumor tissue (inferred from file names), taken from a patient given nivolumab and ipilimumab in sequence. The clonotype originates from a human donor with melanoma. In nucleotide form, the sequence is TGTGCCAGCAGCTTGGATCAGGGGGCGGTCGAGCAGTACTTC. It translates as CASSLDQGAVEQYF.